The rows below give T cell receptor beta chains drawn from one sample of a study of T cell changes during pregnancy in multiple sclerosis. Sequencing was performed with immunoSEQ multiplex PCR; in TCRdb, only in-frame clones are kept and a portion is missing. The sample shows about 69,000 clones, less than 90% of them seen only once. The specimen comprised peripheral blood, sampled before pregnancy. These receptors originate from a female donor with multiple sclerosis, enrolled in a pregnancy study. Both conserved end residues are part of each CDR3. The D gene is left open where the match is weak.

J gene,V gene,D gene,CDR3 protein
TRBJ2-5,TRBV10-1,.,CASSESGLMAGKETQYF
TRBJ2-5,TRBV5-1,TRBD1,CASSSGGGETQYF
TRBJ2-7,TRBV6-5,TRBD1,CASSSRDRGIYEQYF
TRBJ1-3,TRBV6-1,.,CASEDRLNTIYF
TRBJ1-6,TRBV19,.,CASSRPGGTGSPLHF
TRBJ1-1,TRBV4-2,.,CASSQDLGRVTEAFF
TRBJ1-5,TRBV25-1,TRBD1,CASSERADRLNQPQHF
TRBJ1-1,TRBV2,TRBD1,CASTRGRVTEAFF
TRBJ2-1,TRBV9,TRBD2,CASSPNVKRGGRNEGEQFF
TRBJ2-1,TRBV28,TRBD1,CASSATGTGRNNEQFF
TRBJ1-1,TRBV2,TRBD1,CASSDTGQGDMNTEAFF
TRBJ1-5,TRBV6-1,.,CASSEERGWQPQHF
TRBJ2-2,TRBV5-1,TRBD2,CASTREADTGELFF
TRBJ2-3,TRBV6-5,.,CASSLRQGPTDTQYF
TRBJ2-6,TRBV7-9,.,CASRPPRRVSSGANVLTF
TRBJ2-7,TRBV7-6,TRBD1,CASSLGNRGTYEQYF
TRBJ2-5,TRBV5-4,.,CASSRGRGDQETQYF
TRBJ1-2,TRBV19,TRBD1,CASWDGQGKGGYTF
TRBJ2-7,TRBV5-1,TRBD2,CASRSSGRSGEQYF
TRBJ1-5,TRBV7-2,.,CASSTHTGFNQPQHF
TRBJ1-4,TRBV7-9,TRBD1,CASSRTGGDEKLFF
TRBJ2-7,TRBV29-1,.,CSVRFGQPYEQYF
TRBJ1-4,TRBV15,.,CATTQAGGPTEKLFF
TRBJ2-7,TRBV4-2,TRBD2,CASSQEDASGTYEQYF
TRBJ1-1,TRBV7-2,TRBD1,CASRLGQGRGTEAFF
TRBJ1-1,TRBV29-1,TRBD1,CSVKGQGAWTEAFF
TRBJ2-1,TRBV9,TRBD2,CASSVGGGLEQFF
TRBJ1-5,TRBV6-5,.,CASSYSGAGGNQPQHF
TRBJ1-1,TRBV30,.,CAWSQQGDTEAFF
TRBJ1-1,TRBV5-1,.,CASSSGVHTEAFF
TRBJ1-5,TRBV19,.,CASSNEQGPSQPQHF
TRBJ2-7,TRBV7-2,.,CASSSARRGEQYF
TRBJ1-1,TRBV27,.,CASILSRGNTEAFF
TRBJ2-7,TRBV5-1,.,CASSLVGAGEQYF
TRBJ1-5,TRBV19,.,CASSRQALGNQPQHF
TRBJ2-1,TRBV6-6,.,CASTNSRETEQFF
TRBJ2-3,TRBV9,.,CASSVVRASTDTQYF
TRBJ2-2,TRBV30,.,CAWSGGGAFTGELFF
TRBJ2-1,TRBV10-3,TRBD2,CAISDLAGEDNEQFF
TRBJ1-1,TRBV5-1,TRBD1,CASSSDGTGNTEAFF
TRBJ2-1,TRBV4-1,TRBD2,CASSHPSKTSGRSYNEQFF
TRBJ1-2,TRBV6-5,.,CASCRGLNYGYTF
TRBJ1-4,TRBV2,TRBD1,CATRPQGQGNDKLFF
TRBJ2-6,TRBV7-3,TRBD2,CASHPGGNAGANVLTF
TRBJ1-1,TRBV7-9,TRBD1,CAGGGSGTGLNTEAFF
TRBJ1-2,TRBV2,.,CASSGSGTNNYGYTF
TRBJ1-4,TRBV5-6,.,CASSPGPSEKLFF
TRBJ1-1,TRBV25-1,.,CASSQGSMNTEAFF
TRBJ2-7,TRBV6-1,.,CASTSSPGHTYEQYF
TRBJ2-3,TRBV5-1,TRBD2,CASSGGGSDTQYF
TRBJ2-2,TRBV5-1,.,CASSAILTGELFF
TRBJ1-3,TRBV10-3,TRBD1,CAISGQDINTIYF
TRBJ1-5,TRBV6-1,.,CASIHDREYQPQHF
TRBJ2-2,TRBV11-3,.,CASSLDNRANTGELFF
TRBJ1-1,TRBV2,.,CASSQGQIPEAFF
TRBJ2-1,TRBV7-6,.,CASSPMSNEQFF
TRBJ2-7,TRBV27,.,CASSFSGYGNREYEQYF